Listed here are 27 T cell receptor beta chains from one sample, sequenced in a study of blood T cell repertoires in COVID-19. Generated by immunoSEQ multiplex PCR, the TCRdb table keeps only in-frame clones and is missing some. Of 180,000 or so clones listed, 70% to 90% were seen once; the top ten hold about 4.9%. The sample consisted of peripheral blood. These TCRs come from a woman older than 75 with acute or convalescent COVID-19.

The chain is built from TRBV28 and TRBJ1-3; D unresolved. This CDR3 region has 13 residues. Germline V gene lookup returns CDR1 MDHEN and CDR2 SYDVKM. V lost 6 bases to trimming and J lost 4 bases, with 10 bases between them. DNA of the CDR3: TGTGCCAGCAGGTCGGGGTCGGGAAACACCATATATTTT. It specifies CASRSGSGNTIYF.

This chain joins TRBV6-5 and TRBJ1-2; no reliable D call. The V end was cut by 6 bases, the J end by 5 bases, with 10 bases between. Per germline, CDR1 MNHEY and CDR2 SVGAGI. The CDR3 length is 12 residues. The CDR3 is CASSPSDYGYTF. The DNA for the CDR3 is TGTGCCAGCAGCCCGTCAGATTATGGCTACACCTTC.

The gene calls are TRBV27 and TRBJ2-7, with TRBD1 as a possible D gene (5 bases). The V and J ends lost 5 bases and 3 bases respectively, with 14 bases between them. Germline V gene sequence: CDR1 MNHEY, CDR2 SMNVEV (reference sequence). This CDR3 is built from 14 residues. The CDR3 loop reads CASSRDRNFYEQYF. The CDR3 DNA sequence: TGTGCCAGCAGTCGTGACAGAAACTTCTACGAGCAGTACTTC.

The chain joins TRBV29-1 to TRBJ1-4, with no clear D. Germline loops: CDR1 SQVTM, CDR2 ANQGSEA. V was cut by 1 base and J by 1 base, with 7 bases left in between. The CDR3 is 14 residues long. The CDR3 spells CSVEGRGTNEKLFF. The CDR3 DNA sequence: TGCAGCGTTGAAGGCCGGGGAACTAATGAAAAACTGTTTTTT.

Here the CDR3 reads CASSRGQLLGNTIYF. CDR3 nucleotide sequence: TGTGCCAGCAGCAGGGGCCAACTCCTGGGAAACACCATATATTTT. The V gene is TRBV7-9, the J gene TRBJ1-3; D possibly corresponds to TRBD1 (5 bases). The ends were cut back, 5 bases at V and 4 bases at J, with 15 bases in the middle. CDR1 is SEHNR, CDR2 FQNEAQ, per germline (reference sequence). This CDR3 has 15 residues.

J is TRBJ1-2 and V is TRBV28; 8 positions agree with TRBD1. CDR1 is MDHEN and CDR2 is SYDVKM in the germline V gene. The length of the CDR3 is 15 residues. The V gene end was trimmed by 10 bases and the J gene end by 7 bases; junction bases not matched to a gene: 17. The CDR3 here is CATKRISQGAGGYTF. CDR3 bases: TGTGCCACAAAGCGAATATCCCAGGGGGCGGGTGGCTACACCTTC.

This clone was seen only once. CDR3 bases: TGCGCCAGCAGCCAAGCCGTTCTAGGCCTAGCGGGAGGGCGAATTGGTACGCAGTATTTT. Translated, it gives CASSQAVLGLAGGRIGTQYF. The J gene is TRBJ2-3, the V gene TRBV4-3, with 12 bases aligning to TRBD2. The germline gives CDR1 LGHNA, CDR2 YSLEER. The CDR3 sequence is 20 residues long. Trimming removed 1 base from V and 8 bases from J; junction bases left unmatched: 19.

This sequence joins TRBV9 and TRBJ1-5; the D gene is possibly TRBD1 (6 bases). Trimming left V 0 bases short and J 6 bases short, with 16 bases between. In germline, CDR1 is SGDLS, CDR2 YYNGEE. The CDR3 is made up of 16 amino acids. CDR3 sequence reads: CASSVEAGAIGQPQHF. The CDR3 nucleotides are TGTGCCAGCAGCGTAGAGGCAGGGGCCATAGGTCAGCCCCAGCATTTT. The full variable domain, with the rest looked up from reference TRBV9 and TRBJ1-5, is DSGVTQTPKHLITATGQRVTLRCSPRSGDLSVYWYQQSLDQGLQFLIQYYNGEERAKGNILERFSAQQFPDLHSELNLSSLELGDSALYFCASSVEAGAIGQPQHFGDGTRLSIL.

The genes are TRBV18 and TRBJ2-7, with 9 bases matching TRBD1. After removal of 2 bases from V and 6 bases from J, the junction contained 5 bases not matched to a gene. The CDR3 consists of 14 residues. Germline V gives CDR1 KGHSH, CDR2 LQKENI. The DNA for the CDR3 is TGTGCCAGCTCACCAGGTACAGGGGGCTTCGAGCAGTACTTC. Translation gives CASSPGTGGFEQYF.

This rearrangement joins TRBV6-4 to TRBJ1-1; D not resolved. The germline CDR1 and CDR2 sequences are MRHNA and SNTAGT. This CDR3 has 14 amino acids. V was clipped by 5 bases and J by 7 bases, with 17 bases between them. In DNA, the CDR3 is TGTGCCAGCAGTCGAACGAGGAGCGCCGTTGAAGCTTTCTTT. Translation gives CASSRTRSAVEAFF.

DNA of the CDR3: TGCAGCGTTGTCGGGGAGACCCAGTACTTC. Translation gives CSVVGETQYF. The J gene is TRBJ2-5, the V gene TRBV29-1; D is unclear. This CDR3 is built from 10 residues. Germline loops: CDR1 SQVTM, CDR2 ANQGSEA. V shed 4 bases and J shed 5 bases, with 5 bases lying between them.

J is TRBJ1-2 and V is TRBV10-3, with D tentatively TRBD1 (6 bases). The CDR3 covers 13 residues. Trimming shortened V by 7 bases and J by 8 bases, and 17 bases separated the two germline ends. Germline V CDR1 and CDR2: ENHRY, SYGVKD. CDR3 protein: CAIKGQGTGGYTF. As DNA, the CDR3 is TGTGCCATCAAGGGTCAGGGGACGGGGGGCTACACCTTC.

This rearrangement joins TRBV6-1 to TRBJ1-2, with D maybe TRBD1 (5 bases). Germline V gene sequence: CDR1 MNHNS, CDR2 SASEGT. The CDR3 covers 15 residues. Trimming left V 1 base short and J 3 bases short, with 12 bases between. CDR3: CASSEESAGHYGYTF. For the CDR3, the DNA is TGTGCCAGCAGTGAAGAGTCCGCAGGGCACTATGGCTACACCTTC.

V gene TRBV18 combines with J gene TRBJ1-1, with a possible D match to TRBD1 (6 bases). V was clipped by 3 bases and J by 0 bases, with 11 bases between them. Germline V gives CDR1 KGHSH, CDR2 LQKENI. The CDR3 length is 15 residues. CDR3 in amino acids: CASSPRGDMNTEAFF. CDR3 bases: TGTGCCAGCTCACCTCGGGGGGACATGAACACTGAAGCTTTCTTT.

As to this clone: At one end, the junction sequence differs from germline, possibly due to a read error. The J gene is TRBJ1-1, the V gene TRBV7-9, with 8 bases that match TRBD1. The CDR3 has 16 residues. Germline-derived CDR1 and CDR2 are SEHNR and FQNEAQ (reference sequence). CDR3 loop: CASSSPGTGGNAEAFF. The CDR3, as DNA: TGTGCCAGCAGTTCACCCGGGACAGGAGGGAACGCTGAAGCTTTCTTT.

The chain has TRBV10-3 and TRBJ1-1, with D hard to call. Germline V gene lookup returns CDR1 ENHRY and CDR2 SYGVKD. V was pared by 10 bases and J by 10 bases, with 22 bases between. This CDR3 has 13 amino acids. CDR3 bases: TGTGCCACTCGTCAGGAGGCCGCTTTGTCAGCTTTCTTT. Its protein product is CATRQEAALSAFF.

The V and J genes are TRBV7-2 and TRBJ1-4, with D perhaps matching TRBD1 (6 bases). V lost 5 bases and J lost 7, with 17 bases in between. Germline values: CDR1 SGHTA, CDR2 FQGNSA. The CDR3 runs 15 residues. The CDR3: CASSPTGTPSEKLFF. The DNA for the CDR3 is TGTGCCAGCAGCCCCACAGGGACACCTTCTGAAAAACTGTTTTTT.

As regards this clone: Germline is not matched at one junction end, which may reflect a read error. CDR3 nucleotides: TGCGCCAGCAGATTGGACAGGGAAGGCTTGCTTTTT. This translates into CASRLDREGLLF. The chain links TRBV4-3 to TRBJ1-4, with TRBD1 matching 8 bases. Germline-derived CDR1 and CDR2 are LGHNA and YSLEER. This CDR3 comprises 12 residues.

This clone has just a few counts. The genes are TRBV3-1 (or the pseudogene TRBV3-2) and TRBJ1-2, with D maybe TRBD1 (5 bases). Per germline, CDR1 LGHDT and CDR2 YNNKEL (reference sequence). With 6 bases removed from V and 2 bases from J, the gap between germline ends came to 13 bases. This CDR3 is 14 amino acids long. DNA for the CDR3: TGTGCCAGCAGTTCCCAGGGTTCAAACTATGGCTACACCTTC. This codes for CASSSQGSNYGYTF.

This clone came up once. The CDR3 reads CASSYGLATITDTQYF. In nucleotides, the CDR3 is TGTGCCAGCAGCTATGGACTAGCGACCATCACAGATACGCAGTATTTT. The V gene is TRBV9, the J gene TRBJ2-3, with 9 bases identical to TRBD2. The CDR3 totals 16 residues. V gave up 4 bases and J gave up 2 bases; unmatched junction bases: 8. The germline CDR1 and CDR2 sequences are SGDLS and YYNGEE.

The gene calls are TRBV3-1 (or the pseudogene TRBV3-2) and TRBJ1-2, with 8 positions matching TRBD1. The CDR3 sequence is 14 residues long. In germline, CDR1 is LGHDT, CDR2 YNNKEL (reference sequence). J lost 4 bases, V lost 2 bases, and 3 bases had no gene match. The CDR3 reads CASSQQGAAYGYTF. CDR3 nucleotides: TGTGCCAGCAGCCAACAGGGGGCCGCCTATGGCTACACCTTC.

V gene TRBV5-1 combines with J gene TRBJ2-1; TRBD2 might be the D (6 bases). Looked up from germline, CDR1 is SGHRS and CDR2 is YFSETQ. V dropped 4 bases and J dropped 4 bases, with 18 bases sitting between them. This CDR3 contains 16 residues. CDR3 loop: CASSRSGAGTYNEQFF. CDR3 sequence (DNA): TGCGCCAGCAGCCGATCCGGGGCGGGAACGTACAATGAGCAGTTCTTC.

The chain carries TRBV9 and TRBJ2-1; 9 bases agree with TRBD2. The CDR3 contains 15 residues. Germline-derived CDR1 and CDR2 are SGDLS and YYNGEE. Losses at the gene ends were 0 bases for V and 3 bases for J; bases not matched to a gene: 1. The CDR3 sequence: CASSVGGRGYNEQFF. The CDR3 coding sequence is TGTGCCAGCAGCGTAGGCGGGAGGGGCTACAATGAGCAGTTCTTC.

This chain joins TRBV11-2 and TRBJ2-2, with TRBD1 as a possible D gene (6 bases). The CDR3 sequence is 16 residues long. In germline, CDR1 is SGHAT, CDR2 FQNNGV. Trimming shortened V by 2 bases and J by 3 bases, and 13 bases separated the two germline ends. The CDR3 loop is CASSLNPQGYTGELFF. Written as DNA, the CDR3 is TGTGCCAGCAGCTTAAATCCCCAGGGGTACACCGGGGAGCTGTTTTTT. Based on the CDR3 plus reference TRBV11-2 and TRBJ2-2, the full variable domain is EAGVAQSPRYKIIEKRQSVAFWCNPISGHATLYWYQQILGQGPKLLIQFQNNGVVDDSQLPKDRFSAERLKGVDSTLKIQPAKLEDSAVYLCASSLNPQGYTGELFFGEGSRLTVL.

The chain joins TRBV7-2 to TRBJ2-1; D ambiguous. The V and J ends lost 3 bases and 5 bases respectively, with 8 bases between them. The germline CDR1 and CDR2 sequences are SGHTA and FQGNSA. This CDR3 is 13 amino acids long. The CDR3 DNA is TGTGCCAGCAGCTTGGGCAGGAACAATGAGCAGTTCTTC. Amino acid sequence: CASSLGRNNEQFF.

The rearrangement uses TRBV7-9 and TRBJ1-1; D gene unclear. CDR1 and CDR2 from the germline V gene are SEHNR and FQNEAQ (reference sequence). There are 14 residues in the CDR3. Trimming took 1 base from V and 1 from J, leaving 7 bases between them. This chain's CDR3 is CASSLVGSNTEAFF. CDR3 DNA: TGTGCCAGCAGCTTAGTTGGCTCGAACACTGAAGCTTTCTTT.

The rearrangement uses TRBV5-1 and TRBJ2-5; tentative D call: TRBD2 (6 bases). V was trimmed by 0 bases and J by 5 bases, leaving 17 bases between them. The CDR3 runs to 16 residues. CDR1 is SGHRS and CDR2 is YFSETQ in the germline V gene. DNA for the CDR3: TGCGCCAGCAGCTTGGGCCCTAGCGCAAGGGGTGAGACCCAGTACTTC. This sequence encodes CASSLGPSARGETQYF. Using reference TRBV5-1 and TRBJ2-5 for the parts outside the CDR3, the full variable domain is KAGVTQTPRYLIKTRGQQVTLSCSPISGHRSVSWYQQTPGQGLQFLFEYFSETQRNKGNFPGRFSGRQFSNSRSEMNVSTLELGDSALYLCASSLGPSARGETQYFGPGTRLLVL.